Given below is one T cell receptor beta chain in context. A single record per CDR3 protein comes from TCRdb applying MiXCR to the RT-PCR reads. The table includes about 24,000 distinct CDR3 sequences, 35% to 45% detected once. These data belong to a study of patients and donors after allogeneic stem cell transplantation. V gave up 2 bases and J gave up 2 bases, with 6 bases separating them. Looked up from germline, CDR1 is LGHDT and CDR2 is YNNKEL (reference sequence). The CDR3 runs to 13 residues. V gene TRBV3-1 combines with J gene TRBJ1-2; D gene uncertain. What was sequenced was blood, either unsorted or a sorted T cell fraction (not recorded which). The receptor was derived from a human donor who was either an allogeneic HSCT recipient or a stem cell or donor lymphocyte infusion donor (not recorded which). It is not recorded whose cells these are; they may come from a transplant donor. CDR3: CASSQSTNYGYTF. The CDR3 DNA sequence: TGTGCCAGCAGCCAAAGCACAAACTATGGCTACACCTTC. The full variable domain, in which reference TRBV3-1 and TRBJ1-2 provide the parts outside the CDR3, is DTAVSQTPKYLVTQMGNDKSIKCEQNLGHDTMYWYKQDSKKFLKIMFSYNNKELIINETVPNRFSPKSPDKAHLNLHINSLELGDSAVYFCASSQSTNYGYTFGSGTRLTVV.